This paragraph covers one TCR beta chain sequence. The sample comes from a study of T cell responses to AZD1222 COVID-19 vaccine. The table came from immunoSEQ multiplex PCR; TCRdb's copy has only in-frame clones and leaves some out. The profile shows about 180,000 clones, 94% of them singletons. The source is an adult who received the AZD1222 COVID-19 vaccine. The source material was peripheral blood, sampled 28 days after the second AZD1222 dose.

The CDR3 reads CASSWSLAGEGFF. The CDR3 DNA is TGTGCCAGCAGCTGGAGCCTAGCGGGAGAGGGGTTCTTC. This chain uses TRBV5-6 with TRBJ2-1; 10 bases line up with TRBD2. This CDR3 spans 13 amino acids. The germline V gene has CDR1 SGHDT and CDR2 YYEEEE. V trimming: 3 bases; J trimming: 15 bases; junction bases outside the gene matches: 9.